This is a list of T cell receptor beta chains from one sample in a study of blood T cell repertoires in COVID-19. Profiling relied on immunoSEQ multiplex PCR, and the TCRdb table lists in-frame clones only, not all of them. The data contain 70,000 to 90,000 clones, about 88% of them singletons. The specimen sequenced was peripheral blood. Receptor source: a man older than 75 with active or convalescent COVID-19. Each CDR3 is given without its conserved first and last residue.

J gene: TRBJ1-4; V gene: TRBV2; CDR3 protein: ASSEVRAPNEKLF
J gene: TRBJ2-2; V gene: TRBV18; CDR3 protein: ASSDRQGLNTGELF
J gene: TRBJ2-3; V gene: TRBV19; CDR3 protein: ASSMSQFTDTQY
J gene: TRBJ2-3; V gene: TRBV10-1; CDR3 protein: ASSDHTDTQY
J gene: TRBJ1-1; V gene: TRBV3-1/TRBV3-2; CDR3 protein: ASSRGGRRGGTEAF
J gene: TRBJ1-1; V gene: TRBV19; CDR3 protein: ASSTTGWDTEAF
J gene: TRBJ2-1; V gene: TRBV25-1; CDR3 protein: ASTDRVGNEQF
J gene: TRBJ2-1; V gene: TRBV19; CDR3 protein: ASSIEGALGGVGNEQF
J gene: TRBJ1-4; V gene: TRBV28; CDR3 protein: ASKRGGDEKLF
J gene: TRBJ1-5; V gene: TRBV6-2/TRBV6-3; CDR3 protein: ASSYIPREGTYSNQPQH
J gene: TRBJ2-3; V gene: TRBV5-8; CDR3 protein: ASSLRAGVGGTDTQY
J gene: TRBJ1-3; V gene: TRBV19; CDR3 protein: ASSNRRSGNTIY
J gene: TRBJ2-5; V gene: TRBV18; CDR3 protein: ASSPGTGRQETQY
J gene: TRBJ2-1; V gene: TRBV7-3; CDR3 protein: ASSLILAGGLNEQF
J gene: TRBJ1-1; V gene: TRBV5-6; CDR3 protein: ASSSRGWGPKNTEAF
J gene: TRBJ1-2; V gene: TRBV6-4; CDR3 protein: ASSDLPGQGVGGYT
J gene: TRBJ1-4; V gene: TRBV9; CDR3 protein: ASSVGTGGGEKLF
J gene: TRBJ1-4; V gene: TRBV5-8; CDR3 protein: ASSLSSGVWEKLF
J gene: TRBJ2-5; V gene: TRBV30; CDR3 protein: ACGPGGETQY
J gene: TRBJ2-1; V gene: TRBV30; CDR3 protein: AWAGPGQGGLDEQF
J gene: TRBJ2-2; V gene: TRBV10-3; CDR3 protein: AISDQGYTGELF
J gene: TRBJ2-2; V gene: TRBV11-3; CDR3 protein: ASSSRGLTGELF
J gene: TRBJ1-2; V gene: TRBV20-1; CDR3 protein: SASYYGYT
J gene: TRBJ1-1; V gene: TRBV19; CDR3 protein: ASSSTGLKTEAF
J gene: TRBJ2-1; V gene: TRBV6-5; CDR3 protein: ASSARTSGSNEQF
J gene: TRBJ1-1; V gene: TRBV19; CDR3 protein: ASSRQGQNTEAF